This T cell receptor (beta chain) was sequenced for a study of T cell repertoires in cytomegalovirus infection. Study results and limitations: HLA-C-restricted TCR beta clonotypes specific for CMV led the ex vivo response.

Comments on this clonotype: The target antigen is unknown.

TCRdb reprocessed the reads via MiXCR and lists one record per CDR3 protein. Of about 340,000 distinct CDR3 sequences in the sample, 25% to 35% were seen once. V shed 5 bases and J shed 6 bases, with 17 bases lying between them. The CDR3 consists of 14 residues. The germline V gene has CDR1 DFQATT and CDR2 SNEGSKA (reference sequence). This chain uses TRBV20-1 with TRBJ2-1, with a tentative D call TRBD2 (6 bases). The sequence derives from a human donor in good health (CMV status not recorded). Some clones in this sample may be carry-over from other donors' samples. Sequencing was performed on cultured PBMCs, taken from culture after CMV antigen stimulation. The CDR3 protein is CSAAPAGSSNEQFF. DNA for the CDR3: TGCAGTGCTGCCCCCGCCGGGAGTTCCAATGAGCAGTTCTTC.